These T cell receptor beta chains were read from a single sample in a study of blood T cell repertoires in COVID-19. Generated by immunoSEQ multiplex PCR, the TCRdb table keeps only in-frame clones and is missing some. The data hold more than 85,000 clones, with almost 85% observed a single time. The sample consisted of peripheral blood. The receptor source for this set is a man aged 35-49 years with active or convalescent COVID-19. Each CDR3 is given with its conserved first and last residue. A D gene is named only where the DNA matches it firmly. The listing skips clone size in some rows; elsewhere it reads once, few, many or a size class.

V gene: TRBV27
D gene: TRBD1
clone size: once
J gene: TRBJ2-7
CDR3 DNA: TGTGCCAGCAGTTTATCGTGGCCACAGGGGTTAGCCTACGAGCAGTACTTC
CDR3 protein: CASSLSWPQGLAYEQYF

V gene: TRBV9
D gene: TRBD2
clone size: .
J gene: TRBJ2-1
CDR3 DNA: TGTGCCAGCAGCGTTGGGACTAGCGATGAGCAGTTCTTC
CDR3 protein: CASSVGTSDEQFF

V gene: TRBV19
D gene: .
clone size: .
J gene: TRBJ1-1
CDR3 DNA: TGTGCCAGTAGTCCGCGAGGCAACCATCAGCACACTGAAGCTTTCTTT
CDR3 protein: CASSPRGNHQHTEAFF

V gene: TRBV18
D gene: .
clone size: few
J gene: TRBJ1-1
CDR3 DNA: TGTGCCAGCTCACCAATACAGGCAGGGGAAGCTTTCTTT
CDR3 protein: CASSPIQAGEAFF

V gene: TRBV5-1
D gene: .
clone size: .
J gene: TRBJ2-1
CDR3 DNA: TGCGCCAGCAGCTTGAACCCCAGAGGAAATGAGCAGTTCTTC
CDR3 protein: CASSLNPRGNEQFF

V gene: TRBV7-3
D gene: TRBD1
clone size: .
J gene: TRBJ2-1
CDR3 DNA: TGTGCCAGCAGCCCCGGACAGGGGGCCTGGGAGCAGTTCTTC
CDR3 protein: CASSPGQGAWEQFF

V gene: TRBV18
D gene: .
clone size: .
J gene: TRBJ1-5
CDR3 DNA: TGTGCCAGCTCACCAGGCGGTCCCCGATCTAATCAGCCCCAGCATTTT
CDR3 protein: CASSPGGPRSNQPQHF

V gene: TRBV3-1/TRBV3-2
D gene: .
clone size: .
J gene: TRBJ1-5
CDR3 DNA: TGTGCCAGCAGCCCCTCCAGTGGGGCCCAGCCCCAGCATTTT
CDR3 protein: CASSPSSGAQPQHF

V gene: TRBV12-3/TRBV12-4
D gene: .
clone size: once
J gene: TRBJ1-3
CDR3 DNA: TGTGCCAGCAGTTTTTTAGGAAACACCATATATTTT
CDR3 protein: CASSFLGNTIYF

V gene: TRBV7-2
D gene: TRBD1
clone size: .
J gene: TRBJ1-6
CDR3 DNA: TGTGCCAGCAGCTTGCGGGACAGGGGGAATTCACCCCTCCACTTT
CDR3 protein: CASSLRDRGNSPLHF

V gene: TRBV7-2
D gene: .
clone size: .
J gene: TRBJ2-2
CDR3 DNA: TGTGCCAGCCCGCGAAGCCCCCCGAACACCGGGGAGCTGTTTTTT
CDR3 protein: CASPRSPPNTGELFF

V gene: TRBV27
D gene: TRBD2
clone size: .
J gene: TRBJ2-3
CDR3 DNA: TGTGCCAGCGGGTCGGGACTAGCGGGCGCAGATACGCAGTATTTT
CDR3 protein: CASGSGLAGADTQYF

V gene: TRBV7-9
D gene: TRBD1
clone size: .
J gene: TRBJ1-3
CDR3 DNA: TGTGCCAGCAGCTTCTCCGGGACAGGGGCAGGAAACACCATATATTTT
CDR3 protein: CASSFSGTGAGNTIYF

V gene: TRBV4-3
D gene: .
clone size: .
J gene: TRBJ2-7
CDR3 DNA: TGCGCCAGCAGCCAAGATGTAGACAGTTACTCTACCTACGAGCAGTACTTC
CDR3 protein: CASSQDVDSYSTYEQYF

V gene: TRBV5-1
D gene: .
clone size: .
J gene: TRBJ2-6
CDR3 DNA: TGCGCCAGCAACCCAGGGTTATTGACTGGGGCCAACGTCCTGACTTTC
CDR3 protein: CASNPGLLTGANVLTF

V gene: TRBV6-5
D gene: .
clone size: few
J gene: TRBJ1-2
CDR3 DNA: TGTGCCATTGGAGAGGCGGACTATGGCTACACCTTC
CDR3 protein: CAIGEADYGYTF

V gene: TRBV4-1
D gene: .
clone size: .
J gene: TRBJ1-3
CDR3 DNA: TGCGCCAGCAGCCAAGATCCGGTATCGGGAAACACCATATATTTT
CDR3 protein: CASSQDPVSGNTIYF

V gene: TRBV6-1
D gene: TRBD2
clone size: .
J gene: TRBJ2-2
CDR3 DNA: TGTGCCAGCAGTGAACGGGGGGACACCGGGGAGCTGTTTTTT
CDR3 protein: CASSERGDTGELFF

V gene: TRBV21-1
D gene: .
clone size: .
J gene: TRBJ2-7
CDR3 DNA: TGTGCCAGCAGCAAAGCTGAGCCCTACGAGCAGTACTTC
CDR3 protein: CASSKAEPYEQYF

V gene: TRBV4-1
D gene: TRBD1
clone size: .
J gene: TRBJ2-5
CDR3 DNA: TGCGCCAGCAGCTCCACCGCCAAGGACAGGGGAGAAGAGACCCAGTACTTC
CDR3 protein: CASSSTAKDRGEETQYF

V gene: TRBV18
D gene: .
clone size: .
J gene: TRBJ2-3
CDR3 DNA: TGTGCCAGCTCACCGGGGGGTACGGGCACAGATACGCAGTATTTT
CDR3 protein: CASSPGGTGTDTQYF

V gene: TRBV27
D gene: TRBD1
clone size: few
J gene: TRBJ2-7
CDR3 DNA: TGTGCCAGCAGTTTATTGGGGATGGGAACAGGGGACGAGCAGTACTTC
CDR3 protein: CASSLLGMGTGDEQYF

V gene: TRBV5-5
D gene: TRBD1
clone size: .
J gene: TRBJ1-1
CDR3 DNA: TGTGCCAGCAGCTCGTCGACAGGGGGGAACACTGAAGCTTTCTTT
CDR3 protein: CASSSSTGGNTEAFF

V gene: TRBV18
D gene: .
clone size: .
J gene: TRBJ2-1
CDR3 DNA: TGTGCCAGCTCACCTCCCGCGGTGGAGCAGTTCTTC
CDR3 protein: CASSPPAVEQFF